This entry lists 22 T cell receptor beta chains sequenced from one sample in a study of blood T cells in healthy people across ages. Alongside a J-beta primer mix, a sample-barcoded 5' primer served in a second PCR lasting about 7 to 12 cycles. TCRdb fed the 5' RACE reads into MiXCR, producing one record per CDR3 protein. The table includes some 880,000 distinct CDR3 sequences, around 36% detected once. Sequenced input: blood. The receptor source for this set is a man in his late teens or twenties in good health.

J is TRBJ2-5 and V is TRBV24-1; D is uncertain. Gene TRBJ2-7 matches the end of the DNA better, so the J call may be wrong. This CDR3 region has 13 residues. Germline-derived CDR1 and CDR2 are KGHDR and SFDVKD. This CDR3 is CATSDFPAYEQYF. CDR3 sequence (DNA): TGTGCCACCAGTGACTTCCCCGCTTACGAGCAGTACTTC.

The rearrangement uses TRBV4-3 and TRBJ1-2; 7 nucleotides agree with TRBD1. CDR3 length equals 18 residues. V shed 3 bases, J shed 2 bases, and the junction held 15 bases outside the gene matches. Germline V gene data show CDR1 as LGHNA and CDR2 as YSLEER. The CDR3: CASSHKLAGDRANYGYTF. CDR3 coding DNA: TGCGCCAGCAGCCACAAGTTGGCTGGAGACAGGGCCAACTATGGCTACACCTTC.

With regard to this clonotype: This sequence may be a read error, since a much larger clone differs from it by one base. The chain has TRBV20-1 and TRBJ1-2, with 7 nucleotides matching TRBD1. Germline V CDR1 and CDR2: DFQATT, SNEGSKA (reference sequence). J gave up 4 bases and V 3 bases, and 8 bases lay outside the gene matches. CDR3 size: 14 residues. This CDR3 is CSARSTGEGYGYTF. CDR3 in DNA: TGCAGTGCTAGGTCTACAGGGGAAGGCTATGGCTACACCTTC.

In this sample, this clonotype turned up a few times. The chain couples TRBV12-3 or TRBV12-4 to TRBJ2-1, with TRBD2 identical over 9 bases. The CDR3 loop spans 13 amino acids. Germline trimming cut 4 bases from V and 10 bases from J; bases unmatched to any gene: 5. The CDR3 nucleotides are TGTGCCAGCAGTTCATGGCTAGCGGGGGAGCAGTTCTTC. It translates to CASSSWLAGEQFF.

This clonotype was counted only a few times. The chain uses TRBV20-1 and TRBJ2-7; 7 nucleotides align to TRBD2. The CDR3 is 15 residues long. The germline V gene encodes CDR1 DFQATT and CDR2 SNEGSKA (reference sequence). Trimming at V came to 0 bases and at J to 2 bases, leaving 7 bases not matched to a gene. CDR3 loop: CSARDRLAPAYEQYF. DNA of the CDR3: TGCAGTGCTAGAGACCGACTAGCACCCGCCTACGAGCAGTACTTC.

V is TRBV24-1 and J is TRBJ2-7; D is uncertain. V lost 3 bases and J 1 base, leaving 9 bases between the germline ends. Per germline, CDR1 KGHDR and CDR2 SFDVKD. CDR3 length: 14 residues. The CDR3 DNA reads TGTGCCACCAGTGATCCCCAGGAGTCCTACGAGCAGTACTTC. Amino acids: CATSDPQESYEQYF.

The gene calls are TRBV2 and TRBJ2-3; 7 nucleotides agree with TRBD1. The CDR3 covers 14 residues. CDR1 and CDR2 from the germline V gene are SNHLY and FYNNEI. Trimming took 7 bases from V and 2 from J; bases not matched to a gene: 6. The CDR3, as DNA: TGTGCCAGCAATACGGGACAGTACACAGATACGCAGTATTTT. Its translation is CASNTGQYTDTQYF.

The chain couples TRBV27 to TRBJ1-5; D not resolved. The CDR3 runs to 15 residues. The germline V and J ends were trimmed by 5 bases and 0 bases, with 11 bases remaining between them. Germline values: CDR1 MNHEY, CDR2 SMNVEV (reference sequence). The chain's CDR3 is CASSPTPYSNQPQHF. DNA for the CDR3: TGTGCCAGCAGTCCCACCCCTTATAGCAATCAGCCCCAGCATTTT.

This clonotype was recorded at least ten times. The chain combines TRBV4-1 with TRBJ2-3; 9 nucleotides align to TRBD2. The V gene's germline CDR1 is MGHRA and CDR2 YSYEKL. J lost 5 bases, V lost 0 bases, and 6 bases had no gene match. The CDR3 has 16 amino acids. The CDR3 spells CASSQDLRGGRDTQYF. The CDR3 DNA follows: TGCGCCAGCAGCCAAGATCTGCGGGGGGGCCGAGATACGCAGTATTTT.

This clonotype has only a few counts. This chain links TRBV6-1 with TRBJ1-2, with D unresolved. CDR1 and CDR2 from the germline V gene are MNHNS and SASEGT. The CDR3 sequence is 15 residues long. Trimming took 8 bases from V and 7 from J, leaving 23 bases between them. The DNA of the CDR3 is TGTGCCAGCCGCCCAGAGATGGCCCCGTCGGGTGGCTACACCTTC. Translating gives CASRPEMAPSGGYTF.

This clonotype was counted at least ten times. The V gene is TRBV12-3 or TRBV12-4, the J gene TRBJ1-1, with unresolved D. V was cut by 6 bases and J by 2 bases, with 13 bases left in between. This CDR3 spans 14 amino acids. The CDR3 nucleotides read TGTGCCAGCAGACCGACCGGCCCTAACACTGAAGCTTTCTTT. It specifies CASRPTGPNTEAFF.

The chain couples TRBV5-1 to TRBJ1-1; no definite D call. Germline V gene data show CDR1 as SGHRS and CDR2 as YFSETQ. This CDR3 is 17 amino acids long. V was clipped by 4 bases and J by 0 bases, with 19 bases between them. CDR3 residues: CASSPAEHASMNTEAFF. The DNA for the CDR3 is TGCGCCAGCAGCCCCGCCGAGCACGCCTCCATGAACACTGAAGCTTTCTTT.

The chain combines TRBV12-3 or TRBV12-4 with TRBJ2-5; TRBD2 is a possible D gene (6 bases). V was pared by 7 bases and J by 0 bases, with 9 bases between. CDR3 size: 13 residues. Written as DNA, the CDR3 is TGTGCCAGCACCCGGGGGAACCAAGAGACCCAGTACTTC. Translated: CASTRGNQETQYF.

This clonotype was observed many times. This chain uses TRBV7-8 with TRBJ2-3; D could derive from TRBD1 or TRBD2 (5 bases each). Per germline, CDR1 SGHVS and CDR2 FQNEAQ. Trimming pared 5 bases from V and 5 bases from J, leaving 17 bases between. This CDR3 comprises 15 residues. CDR3: CASSPAGRTRDTQYF. The DNA for the CDR3 is TGTGCCAGCAGCCCGGCAGGGAGAACTAGAGATACGCAGTATTTT.

This clonotype was counted many times. The CDR3 region has the DNA TGTGCCAGCTGTCCGGGCAGGGCCAATGAGCAGTTCTTC. Translated: CASCPGRANEQFF. V usage is TRBV12-3 or TRBV12-4 and J usage is TRBJ2-1; D perhaps matches TRBD1 (5 bases). Trimming stripped 8 bases from V and 6 bases from J, with 14 bases between. This CDR3 has 13 amino acids.

This clonotype has just a few counts. This sequence joins TRBV6-5 and TRBJ2-1, with TRBD2 matching over 12 bases. Germline trimming cut 5 bases from V and 6 bases from J; bases unmatched to any gene: 8. The CDR3 length is 16 residues. CDR1 is MNHEY and CDR2 is SVGAGI in the germline V gene. The CDR3 loop is CASSPTELAGGNEQFF. The CDR3 DNA follows: TGTGCCAGCAGTCCGACGGAACTAGCGGGGGGCAATGAGCAGTTCTTC.

The chain links TRBV5-1 to TRBJ2-1; tentatively, D is TRBD1 (5 bases). The J call may be faulty, since TRBJ2-7 better matches the DNA end. CDR1 is SGHRS and CDR2 is YFSETQ in the germline V gene. The CDR3 is 16 amino acids. The DNA for the CDR3 is TGCGCCAGCAGCTTTCGGACAAACTTGGGGCTCAATGAGCAGTACTTC. Translation gives CASSFRTNLGLNEQYF.

This clonotype came up a few times. The chain has TRBV12-3 or TRBV12-4 and TRBJ2-2; D ambiguous. The CDR3 contains 12 residues. V lost 1 base, J lost 6 bases, and 3 bases lay in between. In DNA form, the CDR3 reads TGTGCCAGCAGTTTAGATCCCGGGGAGCTGTTTTTT. Translated: CASSLDPGELFF.

The chain joins TRBV12-3 or TRBV12-4 to TRBJ1-2; TRBD1 aligns across 8 bases. CDR3 length: 15 residues. Losses at the gene ends were 4 bases for V and 0 bases for J; bases not matched to a gene: 4. The CDR3 sequence: CASSSKTGANYGYTF. CDR3 DNA: TGTGCCAGCAGTTCCAAGACAGGGGCTAACTATGGCTACACCTTC.

This chain connects TRBV7-8 to TRBJ2-2, with 12 bases identical to TRBD2. The CDR3 loop spans 22 amino acids. V shed 5 bases and J 4 bases; nucleotides not matched to a gene: 23. Germline CDR1 and CDR2: SGHVS and FQNEAQ. The CDR3, as DNA: TGTGCCAGCAGCCATCAGAAGACACCACGGACTAGCGGGGACTTGAGCACCGGGGAGCTGTTTTTT. It translates to CASSHQKTPRTSGDLSTGELFF.

This clonotype was recorded at least ten times. This rearrangement joins TRBV7-2 to TRBJ1-2; D gene unclear. Per germline, CDR1 SGHTA and CDR2 FQGNSA. This CDR3 comprises 14 residues. Trimming took 4 bases from V and 3 from J, leaving 12 bases between them. The CDR3 spells CASSSNREDYGYTF. The DNA for the CDR3 is TGTGCCAGCAGCTCCAACAGAGAAGACTATGGCTACACCTTC.

A remark on this clonotype: An end of the junction does not agree with germline; a read error may underlie this. CDR3 region: CASSLRDPTDMQYF. Here the CDR3 DNA reads TGTGCCAGCAGCCTAAGGGACCCGACAGATATGCAGTATTTT. The chain employs TRBV5-6 and TRBJ2-3; perhaps D is TRBD1 or TRBD2 (5 bases each). The CDR3 sequence is 14 residues long. Germline V gene data show CDR1 as SGHDT and CDR2 as YYEEEE.